Presented here are 15 T cell receptor beta chains from one specimen sequenced in a study of cytomegalovirus exposure and HLA in healthy donors. Amplification used 60 Vbeta primers and 13 Jbeta primers. TCRdb keeps only in-frame clones here, not all; method: immunoSEQ multiplex PCR. The table has about 270,000 clones, roughly 70% seen once; the top ten hold about 2.2%. Sequencing input: PBMCs. Source of these receptors: a female donor in good health and CMV-seronegative.

The CDR3 region is CASSATGNEQFF. In nucleotides, the CDR3 is TGTGCCAGCAGCGCGACTGGCAATGAGCAGTTCTTC. The gene calls are TRBV7-3 and TRBJ2-1; no clear D. The CDR3 totals 12 residues. V shed 5 bases and J shed 6 bases, with 8 bases lying between them. Germline V gene sequence: CDR1 SGHTA, CDR2 FQGTGA.

The rearrangement uses TRBV18 and TRBJ1-1, with a tentative D call TRBD1 (5 bases). CDR1 is KGHSH, CDR2 LQKENI, per germline. The CDR3 contains 16 residues. V gave up 1 base and J gave up 1 base, with 13 bases separating them. The CDR3 sequence is CASSPQGSSWNTEAFF. In nucleotides, the CDR3 is TGTGCCAGCTCACCACAGGGGTCCTCTTGGAACACTGAAGCTTTCTTT.

This clone has only a few counts. The chain has TRBV28 and TRBJ2-3; the match to TRBD1 covers 11 bases. Looked up from germline, CDR1 is MDHEN and CDR2 is SYDVKM. CDR3 length equals 16 residues. Trimming cost V 6 bases and J 6 bases; bases outside gene matches: 11. DNA of the CDR3: TGTGCCAGCAGACTCGGACAGGGGGCAAGGGCGGATACGCAGTATTTT. It encodes CASRLGQGARADTQYF.

The chain combines TRBV5-6 with TRBJ2-3, with a possible D match to TRBD1 (5 bases). Trimming cost V 9 bases and J 4 bases, with 18 bases left between them. The CDR3 is 14 amino acids. Germline assignment: CDR1 SGHDT and CDR2 YYEEEE. The CDR3, as DNA: TGTGCCATTCCGGTCAGGGATAGGGCAGATACGCAGTATTTT. As protein: CAIPVRDRADTQYF. Full variable domain (remainder filled in from reference TRBV5-6 and TRBJ2-3): DAGVTQSPTHLIKTRGQQVTLRCSPKSGHDTVSWYQQALGQGPQFIFQYYEEEERQRGNFPDRFSGHQFPNYSSELNVNALLLGDSALYLCAIPVRDRADTQYFGPGTRLTVL.

The V gene is TRBV2, the J gene TRBJ2-7; D gene ambiguous. The CDR3 spans 12 residues. With 7 bases removed from V and 1 base from J, the gap between germline ends came to 8 bases. Germline-derived CDR1 and CDR2 are SNHLY and FYNNEI. The DNA of the CDR3 is TGTGCCAGCACAGGCGATTCCTACGAGCAGTACTTC. Translating gives CASTGDSYEQYF.

V and J are TRBV5-1 and TRBJ2-5; D may be TRBD1 (6 bases). Trimming left V 4 bases short and J 13 bases short, with 20 bases between. Germline V gene lookup returns CDR1 SGHRS and CDR2 YFSETQ. The CDR3 has 13 residues. CDR3 protein: CASSPDRLGTPYF. The CDR3 region has the DNA TGCGCCAGCAGCCCTGACAGGTTGGGGACGCCGTACTTC.

The rearrangement uses TRBV14 and TRBJ2-1, with a tentative D call TRBD2 (6 bases). V lost 4 bases and J 10 bases, leaving 14 bases between the germline ends. The germline CDR1 and CDR2 sequences are SGHDN and FVKESK. CDR3 size: 13 residues. The CDR3 spells CASSRLLATEQFF. The CDR3 bases are TGTGCCAGCAGCCGGTTACTAGCCACCGAGCAGTTCTTC.

The chain joins TRBV6-1 to TRBJ2-1, with 9 nucleotides matching TRBD2. Germline values: CDR1 MNHNS, CDR2 SASEGT. This CDR3 is 15 amino acids long. The trim removed 9 bases at V and 8 bases at J, leaving 14 bases unmatched. CDR3 region: CASWGGREVSYEQFF. The CDR3, as DNA: TGTGCCAGTTGGGGCGGGAGGGAAGTGAGCTATGAGCAGTTCTTC.

This sequence joins TRBV11-3 and TRBJ2-3; 8 bases agree with TRBD1. CDR3 size: 15 residues. J lost 0 bases, V lost 8 bases, and 7 bases had no gene match. Germline V gene data show CDR1 as SGHNT and CDR2 as YENEEA. CDR3 bases: TGTGCCAGCGGCCCTGGACAGGGCAGCACAGATACGCAGTATTTT. Translating it yields CASGPGQGSTDTQYF.

Notes on this clone: The junction shows a germline mismatch at one end, possibly a read error. CDR3 amino acids: CASTQSGDRGYNEQFF. The CDR3 region has the DNA TGCGCCAGCACTCAATCGGGGGACAGGGGCTACAATGAGCAGTTCTTC. This chain joins TRBV23-1 and TRBJ2-1; 10 bases fit TRBD1. TRBV23-1 is classed as an ORF, of uncertain function. The length of the CDR3 is 16 residues.

Points on this clone: The identical CDR3 is also encoded by other nucleotide sequences in the sample. V usage is TRBV5-1 and J usage is TRBJ2-3; 7 bases are a match to TRBD2. The CDR3 totals 15 residues. The V gene end was trimmed by 1 base and the J gene end by 0 bases; junction bases not matched to a gene: 2. CDR1 and CDR2 from the germline V gene are SGHRS and YFSETQ. DNA for the CDR3: TGCGCCAGCAGCTTGTTAGCGGGCAGCACAGATACGCAGTATTTT. This sequence encodes CASSLLAGSTDTQYF.

In this sample, this clone turned up a few times. The rearrangement links TRBV11-2 to TRBJ2-7; a possible D gene is TRBD2 (6 bases). Germline loops: CDR1 SGHAT, CDR2 FQNNGV. V was shortened by 0 bases and J by 5 bases, with 14 bases between the two germline ends. The CDR3 is made up of 15 amino acids. Written as DNA, the CDR3 is TGTGCCAGCAGCTTAGATTTATCGGGGGTCGACGAGCAGTACTTC. Its translation: CASSLDLSGVDEQYF.

This clone has a handful of counts. The chain links TRBV19 to TRBJ1-2; TRBD1 aligns across 7 bases. Germline loops: CDR1 LNHDA, CDR2 SQIVND (reference sequence). Unmatched junction bases numbered 5, after V lost 3 bases and J lost 7 bases. The CDR3 consists of 13 residues. The CDR3 is CASSIRQGTGYTF. The CDR3 DNA follows: TGTGCCAGTAGTATTCGACAGGGAACTGGCTACACCTTC. The variable domain in full, with the rest retrieved from reference TRBV19 and TRBJ1-2, is DGGITQSPKYLFRKEGQNVTLSCEQNLNHDAMYWYRQDPGQGLRLIYYSQIVNDFQKGDIAEGYSVSREKKESFPLTVTSAQKNPTAFYLCASSIRQGTGYTFGSGTRLTVV.

This rearrangement joins TRBV4-1 to TRBJ2-7; maybe TRBD2 (6 bases). The germline gives CDR1 MGHRA, CDR2 YSYEKL. Trimming removed 3 bases from V and 3 bases from J, with 24 bases in between. This CDR3 is 18 amino acids long. DNA for the CDR3: TGCGCCAGCAGCCAGGGGGGTCGCGCCGGGTCAAATCGCTACGAGCAGTACTTC. Translating gives CASSQGGRAGSNRYEQYF.

The V and J genes are TRBV5-6 and TRBJ2-5, with 10 positions matching TRBD1. CDR1 and CDR2 (germline): SGHDT, YYEEEE. The CDR3 totals 14 residues. Trimming removed 4 bases from V and 4 bases from J; junction bases left unmatched: 4. CDR3 amino acids: CASSGDRGGETQYF. CDR3 nucleotides: TGTGCCAGCAGCGGGGACAGGGGTGGAGAGACCCAGTACTTC.